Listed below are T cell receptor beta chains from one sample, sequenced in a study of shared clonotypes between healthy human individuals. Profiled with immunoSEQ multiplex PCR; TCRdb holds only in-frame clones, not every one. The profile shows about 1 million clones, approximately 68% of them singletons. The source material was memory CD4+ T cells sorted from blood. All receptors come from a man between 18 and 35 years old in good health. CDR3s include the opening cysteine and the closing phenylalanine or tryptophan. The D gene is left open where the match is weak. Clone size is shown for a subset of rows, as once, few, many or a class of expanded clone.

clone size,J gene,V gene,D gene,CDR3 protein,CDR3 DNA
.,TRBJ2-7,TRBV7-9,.,CASSLSGAFGGEQYF,TGTGCCAGCAGCTTATCGGGGGCATTTGGAGGCGAGCAGTACTTC
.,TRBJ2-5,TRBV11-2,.,CASSSRAETQYF,TGTGCCAGCAGCTCAAGGGCGGAGACCCAGTACTTC
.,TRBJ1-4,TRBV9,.,CASSDQGTNEKLFF,TGTGCCAGCAGCGATCAGGGGACCAATGAAAAACTGTTTTTT
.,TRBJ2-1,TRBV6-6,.,CASSYSRVEGEQFF,TGTGCCAGCAGTTACAGCAGGGTTGAAGGTGAGCAGTTCTTC
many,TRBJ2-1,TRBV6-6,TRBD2,CASSWAGLPDNEQFF,TGTGCCAGCAGTTGGGCGGGACTACCTGACAATGAGCAGTTCTTC
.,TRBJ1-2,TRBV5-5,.,CASSLGWALNYGYTF,TGTGCCAGCAGCTTGGGGTGGGCGTTAAACTATGGCTACACCTTC
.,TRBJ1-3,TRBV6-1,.,CASSSTGGNTIYF,TGTGCCAGCAGTTCAACAGGGGGAAACACCATATATTTT
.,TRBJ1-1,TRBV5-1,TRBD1,CASKPQGDLTEAFF,TGCGCCAGCAAGCCTCAGGGGGATCTGACTGAAGCTTTCTTT
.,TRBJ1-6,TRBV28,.,CASSSVTSSSPLHF,TGTGCCAGCAGCTCCGTCACAAGTTCTTCACCCCTCCACTTT
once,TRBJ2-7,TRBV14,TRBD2,CASSPGLGHSYEQYF,TGTGCCAGCAGCCCGGGACTAGGACACTCCTACGAGCAGTACTTC
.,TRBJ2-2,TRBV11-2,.,CASSPTTRAIGELFF,TGTGCCAGCAGCCCAACAACCCGGGCCATCGGGGAGCTGTTTTTT
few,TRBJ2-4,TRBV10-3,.,CAISTTANLAKNIQYF,TGTGCCATCAGTACCACAGCGAACCTAGCCAAAAACATTCAGTACTTC
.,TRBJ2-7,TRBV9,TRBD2,CATPPTRLAGSSYEQYF,TGTGCCACCCCCCCGACCAGACTAGCGGGGTCCTCCTACGAGCAGTACTTC
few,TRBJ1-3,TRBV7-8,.,CASSPPGPQSSGNTIYF,TGTGCCAGCAGCCCCCCGGGCCCGCAGAGCTCTGGAAACACCATATATTTT
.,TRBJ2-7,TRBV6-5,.,CASSYDSRDYEQYF,TGTGCCAGCAGTTACGACAGTCGAGACTACGAGCAGTACTTC
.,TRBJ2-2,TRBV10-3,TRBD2,CAISALADTGELFF,TGTGCCATCAGTGCCCTAGCGGACACCGGGGAGCTGTTTTTT
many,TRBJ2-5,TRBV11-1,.,CASSLGRLGVQETQYF,TGTGCCAGCAGCTTAGGCCGGCTCGGGGTCCAAGAGACCCAGTACTTC
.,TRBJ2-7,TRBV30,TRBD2,CACMGLAGDLEQYF,TGTGCCTGCATGGGACTAGCGGGGGACTTGGAGCAGTACTTC
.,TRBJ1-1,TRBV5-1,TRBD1,CASSSGQGQNTEAFF,TGCGCCAGCAGCTCGGGACAGGGACAAAACACTGAAGCTTTCTTT
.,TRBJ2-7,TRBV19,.,CASRLQDPIYEQYF,TGTGCCAGTAGGTTACAGGACCCCATCTACGAGCAGTACTTC
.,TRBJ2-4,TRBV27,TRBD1,CASSLRTGGPAKNIQYF,TGTGCCAGCAGTCTCAGGACAGGGGGACCAGCCAAAAACATTCAGTACTTC
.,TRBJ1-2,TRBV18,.,CASSPPSAYGYTF,TGTGCCAGCTCACCACCGTCAGCATATGGCTACACCTTC
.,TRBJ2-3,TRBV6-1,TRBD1,CASSEFFRTGPDTQYF,TGTGCCAGCAGTGAATTTTTTAGGACAGGGCCCGATACGCAGTATTTT
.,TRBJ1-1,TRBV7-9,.,CASSTTWGREAFF,TGTGCCAGCAGCACAACTTGGGGCCGCGAAGCTTTCTTT
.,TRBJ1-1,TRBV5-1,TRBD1,CASSQRDRGLSTEAFF,TGCGCCAGCAGCCAACGAGACAGGGGGCTAAGCACTGAAGCTTTCTTT
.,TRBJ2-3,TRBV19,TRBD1,CASSTSTGITGIDTQYF,TGTGCCAGTAGTACCTCGACAGGGATCACGGGAATAGATACGCAGTATTTT
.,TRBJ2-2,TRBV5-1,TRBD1,CASSFPGQGATRDTGELFF,TGCGCCAGCAGCTTCCCGGGACAGGGGGCGACCCGTGACACCGGGGAGCTGTTTTTT
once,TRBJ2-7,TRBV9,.,CASSRGQSYEQYF,TGTGCCAGCAGCCGCGGACAGTCCTACGAGCAGTACTTC
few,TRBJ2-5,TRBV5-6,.,CASSQGQTGQTQYF,TGTGCCAGCAGCCAGGGACAAACGGGGCAGACCCAGTACTTC
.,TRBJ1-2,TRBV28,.,CASGDSRYGYTF,TGTGCCAGCGGTGACAGCCGCTATGGCTACACCTTC
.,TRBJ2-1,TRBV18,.,CASPRVGPASYNEQFF,TGTGCCAGCCCTAGGGTGGGTCCCGCTTCCTACAATGAGCAGTTCTTC
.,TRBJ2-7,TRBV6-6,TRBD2,CASGKLAGGLHYEQYF,TGTGCCAGCGGGAAACTAGCGGGAGGTCTTCACTACGAGCAGTACTTC
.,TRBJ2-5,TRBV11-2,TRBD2,CASSLVRSGSNQETQYF,TGTGCCAGCAGCTTAGTTAGGAGCGGGAGTAACCAAGAGACCCAGTACTTC
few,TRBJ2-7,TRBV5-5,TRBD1,CASSLQGQGGSYYLYEQYF,TGTGCCAGCAGCTTGCAGGGACAGGGGGGATCCTACTACCTCTACGAGCAGTACTTC
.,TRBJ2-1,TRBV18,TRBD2,CASSGLAGGDEQFF,TGTGCCAGCTCCGGACTAGCGGGAGGAGATGAGCAGTTCTTC
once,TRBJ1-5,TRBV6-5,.,CASSGQFNQPQHF,TGTGCCAGCAGCGGACAGTTCAATCAGCCCCAGCATTTT
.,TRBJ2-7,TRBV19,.,CASSIVGGSEQYF,TGTGCCAGTAGTATAGTCGGGGGAAGCGAGCAGTACTTC
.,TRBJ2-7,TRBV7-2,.,CASSSDSGYSYEQYF,TGTGCCAGCAGCTCCGATAGCGGTTACTCCTACGAGCAGTACTTC
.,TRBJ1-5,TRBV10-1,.,CASSPWAHQPQHF,TGCGCCAGCTCGCCATGGGCCCATCAGCCCCAGCATTTT
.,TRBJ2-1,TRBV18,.,CASSPPRTVSYNEQFF,TGTGCCAGCTCACCTCCCAGGACAGTGTCCTACAATGAGCAGTTCTTC
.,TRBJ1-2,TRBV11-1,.,CASSLSGANYGYTF,TGTGCCAGCAGCTTATCGGGGGCGAACTATGGCTACACCTTC
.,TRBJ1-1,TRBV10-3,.,CAISERGADTEAFF,TGTGCCATCAGTGAACGAGGGGCGGACACTGAAGCTTTCTTT
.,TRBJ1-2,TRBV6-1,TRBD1,CASSKTGHSFYGYTF,TGTGCCAGCAGTAAGACAGGGCATTCGTTCTATGGCTACACCTTC
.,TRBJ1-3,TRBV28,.,CASSPVSSGNTIYF,TGTGCCAGCAGTCCCGTAAGCTCTGGAAACACCATATATTTT
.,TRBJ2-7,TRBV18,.,CASSPASSGREQYF,TGTGCCAGCTCACCCGCATCTAGTGGGCGGGAGCAGTACTTC
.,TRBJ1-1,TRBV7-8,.,CASSPHNTEAFF,TGTGCCAGCAGCCCTCATAACACTGAAGCTTTCTTT